This is a list of T cell receptor beta chains from one sample in a study of beta chain features in type 1 diabetes. TCRdb keeps only in-frame clones here, not all; method: immunoSEQ multiplex PCR. Here the sample spans hundreds of thousands of clones, about a tenth being singletons. Source material: naive CD4+ T cells from blood. The source is a man aged 25 to 45 with type 1 diabetes. Each CDR3 is given without its conserved first and last residue. The size entry is marked missing in some rows and otherwise reads once, few, many or a size class.

TRBV5-1,few,ASSSRSGSAATNEKLF
TRBV5-6,few,ASSYRNYGYT
TRBV14,few,ASSGPGTNTGELF
TRBV2,few,ASSETEFQETQY
TRBV6-5,NA,ASSYSRTEAF
TRBV6-1,few,ASSFQGVNEKLF
TRBV9,NA,ASTPGSSYNSPLH
TRBV5-6,few,ASGNLGANVLT
TRBV7-9,NA,ASSFWGGSEQY
TRBV7-6,NA,ASSRIGQQNTEAF
TRBV4-2,NA,ASSQGEGELF
TRBV7-3,NA,ASASGGSVYGYT
TRBV4-2,NA,ASSQERVGRADTQY
TRBV7-9,NA,ASSLLGGGANTGELF
TRBV9,NA,ASSGTVDNNQPQH
TRBV19,NA,ASHDRDWNTEAF
TRBV4-2,NA,ASSGSGTGGLQPQH
TRBV30,few,AWSPGQGIDSPLH
TRBV28,few,ASSSGTAYSYEQY
TRBV7-2,few,ASSPGLAGYNEQF
TRBV5-1,NA,ASSLQETQY
TRBV15,NA,ATSSRQGLETQY
TRBV29-1,few,GTGGLGGEETQY
TRBV29-1,NA,SVGAGQNTEAF
TRBV5-6,few,ASSRLVVQF
TRBV28,few,ASRSNRIGT
TRBV7-3,few,ASSLAGSPSYNEQF
TRBV5-1,NA,ASSLATGRNTEAF
TRBV28,few,ASRSGQGDTEAF
TRBV5-4,few,ASSFLAGNTEAF
TRBV7-2,few,ASSPYAGGGNEQF
TRBV19,NA,ASSGPQGQGDTEAF
TRBV29-1,few,SVERQGLMNTEAF
TRBV15,NA,ATSPGGTSGRSLQF
TRBV7-9,NA,ASSFSGPDTQY
TRBV5-4,few,ASSLGGSGGNEQY
TRBV19,few,ASSRTDWDGEQY
TRBV29-1,few,SARGGQGRADTQY
TRBV5-1,NA,ASSLGDRGLYGYT
TRBV29-1,few,SVSIGRAGANVLT
TRBV28,NA,ASSSPASGRNEQF
TRBV7-9,few,ASSLDPGYNEQF
TRBV11-2,NA,ASSSRRGDSYEQY
TRBV25-1,few,ASRSGTGSNYGYT
TRBV28,NA,ASSLRNTGELF
TRBV6-6,few,ASSRRLSGGVWEQF
TRBV7-3,NA,ASSPGQYNSPLH
TRBV4-2,NA,ASSQDRRSGVRTGELF
TRBV11-2,once,ASSTRDWGRTDTQY
TRBV30,NA,AYRAQGSPLH
TRBV19,few,ASRPGTGSSYEQY
TRBV5-1,few,ASSYHRAQETQY
TRBV6-6,few,ASSLRWGRQPQH
TRBV27,few,ASSLSGQSYSPLH
TRBV5-6,NA,ASSPPGLLLETQY
TRBV7-3,NA,ASSLMGGADTQY
TRBV18,few,ASSLSGDSYEQY
TRBV2,NA,ASMLEGEQF
TRBV15,few,ATSRGEVDSPLH